The next 27 T cell receptor beta chains were all read from a single sample in a study of monozygotic twins with inflammatory bowel disease. Following a re-call of the 5' RACE reads, TCRdb has one entry per CDR3 protein and lacks DNA. Its table records approximately 400,000 distinct CDR3 sequences. The specimen sequenced was blood. Every receptor here comes from a human donor with ulcerative colitis or Crohn's disease, or a healthy co-twin of an affected twin (not recorded which).

The CDR3: CASRPGTDSYEQYF. The chain carries TRBV27 and TRBJ2-7; TCRdb picks TRBD1, but there is no DNA to check that call. CDR1 MNHEY and CDR2 SMNVEV come from the germline V gene (reference sequence). The CDR3 consists of 14 residues.

CDR3 sequence: CASSRGSTGPGNTIYF. The gene calls are TRBV7-9 and TRBJ1-3; TCRdb calls TRBD1, which cannot be checked without DNA. The CDR3 loop spans 16 amino acids. The germline gives CDR1 SEHNR, CDR2 FQNEAQ (reference sequence).

This chain connects TRBV30 to TRBJ2-3. Germline values: CDR1 GTSNPN, CDR2 SVGIG (reference sequence). This CDR3 is built from 13 residues. The CDR3 protein is CAWSVSSTDTQYF.

The V gene is TRBV12-3 or TRBV12-4, the J gene TRBJ1-5; TCRdb's assignment of TRBD1 cannot be checked, as there is no DNA. This CDR3 is built from 14 residues. The CDR3 sequence is CASSPSRVRQPQHF.

The rearrangement joins TRBV10-3 to TRBJ1-6; TCRdb reports TRBD1, a call that lacks DNA to check it against. CDR3 length: 16 residues. Germline CDR1 is ENHRY and CDR2 is SYGVKD. CDR3 residues: CAISEQGGQGRSPLHF.

The genes are TRBV7-2 and TRBJ2-3; without DNA, the TCRdb call of TRBD1 cannot be checked. From germline, CDR1 is SGHTA and CDR2 FQGNSA. The CDR3 totals 13 residues. The CDR3 loop is CASSSGAGDTQYF. The entire variable domain, with the rest obtained from reference TRBV7-2 and TRBJ2-3, is as follows: GAGVSQSPSNKVTEKGKDVELRCDPISGHTALYWYRQSLGQGLEFLIYFQGNSAPDKSGLPSDRFSAERTGGSVSTLTIQRTQQEDSAVYLCASSSGAGDTQYFGPGTRLTVL.

J is TRBJ2-1 and V is TRBV5-1; TCRdb lists TRBD1, though no DNA is available to test this call. Germline V gene sequence: CDR1 SGHRS, CDR2 YFSETQ. The length of the CDR3 is 15 residues. The CDR3 sequence is CASSPGQRGGDEQFF.

The gene calls are TRBV5-1 and TRBJ2-7; TCRdb reports TRBD2, a call that lacks DNA to check it against. CDR3 length equals 14 residues. CDR1 is SGHRS, CDR2 YFSETQ, per germline. CDR3: CASSFGGGQYEQYF.

The chain carries TRBV7-7 and TRBJ2-5; the TCRdb call, TRBD1, lacks DNA for checking. The V gene's germline CDR1 is SSHAT and CDR2 FNYEAQ (reference sequence). The CDR3 has 14 amino acids. CDR3 loop: CASSAGQGGETQYF.

The chain recombines TRBV5-5 with TRBJ2-3; the TRBD2 assignment by TCRdb is unverifiable without DNA. The CDR3 sequence is 16 residues long. CDR1 is SGHKS and CDR2 is YYEKEE in the germline V gene (reference sequence). CDR3: CASSPSGDYSTDTQYF.

V gene TRBV30 combines with J gene TRBJ1-4. The CDR3 is 14 amino acids. Germline V lookup: CDR1 GTSNPN, CDR2 SVGIG (reference sequence). CDR3: CAWSAAGYNEKLFF.

CDR3 sequence: CASSRGQGIREQYF. The chain links TRBV12-3 or TRBV12-4 to TRBJ2-7; TCRdb indicates TRBD1, and absent DNA this call remains unverified. The CDR3 loop spans 14 amino acids.

V usage is TRBV3-1 and J usage is TRBJ2-3; the D call from TCRdb, TRBD2, cannot be confirmed without DNA. Germline values: CDR1 LGHDT, CDR2 YNNKEL (reference sequence). The CDR3 is 20 amino acids. The CDR3: CASSQRSPGLAGGHTDTQYF.

The V gene is TRBV20-1, the J gene TRBJ1-2; as DNA is missing, the TRBD1 call by TCRdb cannot be tested. The CDR3 covers 13 residues. Germline assignment: CDR1 DFQATT and CDR2 SNEGSKA (reference sequence). CDR3 loop: CSARDNRFYGYTF.

This CDR3 reads CASSLSSGGYTEAFF. This chain links TRBV27 with TRBJ1-1. Germline CDR1 MNHEY, CDR2 SMNVEV (reference sequence). CDR3 size: 15 residues.

The chain uses TRBV11-2 and TRBJ2-1; the TRBD1 assignment by TCRdb is unverifiable without DNA. Germline V gene sequence: CDR1 SGHAT, CDR2 FQNNGV. The CDR3 extends over 18 amino acids. CDR3 loop: CASSLGTGVQDAYNEQFF.

The chain links TRBV20-1 to TRBJ2-5; TCRdb proposes TRBD2, but this gene call is untestable without DNA. There are 16 residues in the CDR3. Germline CDR1 DFQATT, CDR2 SNEGSKA (reference sequence). The CDR3 reads CSASRPSGRSRETQYF.

The chain uses TRBV7-2 and TRBJ2-1. Germline V gene lookup returns CDR1 SGHTA and CDR2 FQGNSA. The CDR3 runs to 14 residues. The CDR3 here is CASSLSSSYNEQFF. The full variable domain, with the rest looked up from reference TRBV7-2 and TRBJ2-1, is GAGVSQSPSNKVTEKGKDVELRCDPISGHTALYWYRQSLGQGLEFLIYFQGNSAPDKSGLPSDRFSAERTGGSVSTLTIQRTQQEDSAVYLCASSLSSSYNEQFFGPGTRLTVL.

The chain couples TRBV10-2 to TRBJ2-1; checking the TCRdb D call of TRBD2 is not possible without DNA. The V gene's germline CDR1 is WSHSY and CDR2 SAAADI. The CDR3 contains 14 residues. The CDR3 sequence is CASRLDLTKDEQFF.

This sequence joins TRBV20-1 and TRBJ2-1; TCRdb's assignment of TRBD1 cannot be checked, as there is no DNA. Germline V gene data show CDR1 as DFQATT and CDR2 as SNEGSKA (reference sequence). The CDR3 has 15 amino acids. The CDR3 loop reads CSVQTGQKYYNEQFF.

The gene calls are TRBV4-3 and TRBJ1-1; TCRdb picks TRBD1, but there is no DNA to check that call. In germline, CDR1 is LGHNA, CDR2 YSLEER. The CDR3 runs to 13 residues. This CDR3 reads CASSQVYRAEAFF.

V is TRBV21-1 and J is TRBJ2-7; TCRdb outputs TRBD2, but without DNA this stays unchecked. TRBV21-1 is recorded as a pseudogene. The CDR3 spans 15 residues. CDR3 region: CASSNRTSGSHEQYF.

The V and J genes are TRBV19 and TRBJ2-1; without DNA, the TCRdb call of TRBD1 cannot be checked. Germline V lookup: CDR1 LNHDA, CDR2 SQIVND (reference sequence). The CDR3 has 14 amino acids. The CDR3 loop reads CASTQTGSYNEQFF.

V and J are TRBV19 and TRBJ1-1. CDR3 length equals 13 residues. Germline-derived CDR1 and CDR2 are LNHDA and SQIVND (reference sequence). The chain's CDR3 is CASSRAADTEAFF. Combining the CDR3 with reference TRBV19 and TRBJ1-1 gives the whole variable domain DGGITQSPKYLFRKEGQNVTLSCEQNLNHDAMYWYRQDPGQGLRLIYYSQIVNDFQKGDIAEGYSVSREKKESFPLTVTSAQKNPTAFYLCASSRAADTEAFFGQGTRLTVV.

The V call is TRBV7-2, the J call TRBJ2-3. This CDR3 is 13 amino acids long. Germline lookup yields CDR1 SGHTA and CDR2 FQGNSA. This CDR3 is CASSPRRTDTQYF.

The rearrangement links TRBV20-1 to TRBJ2-3; TCRdb calls TRBD2, which cannot be checked without DNA. CDR1 DFQATT and CDR2 SNEGSKA come from the germline V gene (reference sequence). This CDR3 has 16 residues. The CDR3: CSAPGLAGGQADTQYF.

This chain uses TRBV20-1 with TRBJ1-4. The germline V gene encodes CDR1 DFQATT and CDR2 SNEGSKA (reference sequence). The CDR3 is made up of 15 amino acids. The CDR3 protein is CSARGSRASSGKLFF.